This entry describes one TCR beta chain. Its antigen remains unknown. Sequencing was performed with immunoSEQ multiplex PCR; in TCRdb, only in-frame clones are kept and a portion is missing. There are about 20,000 clones in the sample; more than 75% occur only once, and about a tenth lies in the top ten. The CDR3 is 15 amino acids. CDR1 and CDR2 (germline): SGHKS, YYEKEE (reference sequence). J lost 1 base, V lost 3 bases, and 6 bases had no gene match. The source of the sample is a study of graft-versus-host responses after intestinal transplantation. As for the study in general: Recipients had transplants, and these were multivisceral, liver-intestinal, or isolated intestinal.

Study observations and caveats: Allografts carried high graft-versus-host to host-versus-graft clonal ratios in patients having graft-donor T cell macrochimerism. There were GvH clones found in recipient marrow, and some of them appeared first in ileum or blood. Early HvG declines after transplant were associated with peak circulating GvH clone levels.

The sample here was PBMCs, taken about 240 days after intestinal transplant. The genes are TRBV5-5 and TRBJ1-1; 7 nucleotides match TRBD1. This TCR was recovered from a human patient who received an intestinal transplant, so some T cells may come from the graft donor. In DNA form, the CDR3 reads TGTGCCAGCAGCTGGAGGGACAGACAGAACACTGAAGCTTTCTTT. It translates to CASSWRDRQNTEAFF.